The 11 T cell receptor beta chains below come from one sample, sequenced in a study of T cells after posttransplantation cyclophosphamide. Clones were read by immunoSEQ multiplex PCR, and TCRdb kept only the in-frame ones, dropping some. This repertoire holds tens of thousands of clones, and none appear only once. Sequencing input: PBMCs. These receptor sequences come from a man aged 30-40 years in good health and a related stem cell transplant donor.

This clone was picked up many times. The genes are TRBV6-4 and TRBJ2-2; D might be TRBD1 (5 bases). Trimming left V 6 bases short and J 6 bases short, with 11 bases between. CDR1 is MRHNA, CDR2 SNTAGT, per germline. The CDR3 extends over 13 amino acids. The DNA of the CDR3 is TGTGCCAGCAGCTTCAGGGCCCCCGGGGAGCTGTTTTTT. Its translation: CASSFRAPGELFF.

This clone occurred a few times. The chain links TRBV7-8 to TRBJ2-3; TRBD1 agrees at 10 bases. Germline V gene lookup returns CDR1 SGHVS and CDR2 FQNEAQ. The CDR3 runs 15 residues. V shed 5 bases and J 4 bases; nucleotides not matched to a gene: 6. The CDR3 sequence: CASSLDGTGADTQYF. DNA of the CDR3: TGTGCCAGCAGCCTAGATGGGACAGGGGCAGATACGCAGTATTTT.

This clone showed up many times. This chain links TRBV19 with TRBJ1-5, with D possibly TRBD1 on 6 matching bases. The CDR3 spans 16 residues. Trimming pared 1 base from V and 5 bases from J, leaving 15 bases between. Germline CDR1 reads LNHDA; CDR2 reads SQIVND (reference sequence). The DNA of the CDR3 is TGTGCCAGTAGTATAGCACTTGGACAGCCCGATCAGCCCCAGCATTTT. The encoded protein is CASSIALGQPDQPQHF.

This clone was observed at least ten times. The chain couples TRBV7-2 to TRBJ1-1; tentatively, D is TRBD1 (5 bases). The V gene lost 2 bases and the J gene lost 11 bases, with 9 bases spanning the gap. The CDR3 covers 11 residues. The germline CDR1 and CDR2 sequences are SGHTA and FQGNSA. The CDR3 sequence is CASSLRGEAFF. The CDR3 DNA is TGTGCCAGCAGCTTAAGAGGGGAGGCTTTCTTT.

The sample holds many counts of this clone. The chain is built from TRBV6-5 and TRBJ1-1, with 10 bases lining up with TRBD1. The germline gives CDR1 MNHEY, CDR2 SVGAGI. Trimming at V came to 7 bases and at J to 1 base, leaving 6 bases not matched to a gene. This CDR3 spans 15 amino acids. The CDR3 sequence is CASTPDRGQNTEAFF. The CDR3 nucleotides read TGTGCCAGCACCCCTGACAGGGGGCAGAACACTGAAGCTTTCTTT.

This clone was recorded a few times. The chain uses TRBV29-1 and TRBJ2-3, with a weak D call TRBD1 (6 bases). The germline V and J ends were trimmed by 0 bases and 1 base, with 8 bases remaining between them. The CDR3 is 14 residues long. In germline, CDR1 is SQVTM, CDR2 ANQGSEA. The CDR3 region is CSVEDGGGTDTQYF. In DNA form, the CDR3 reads TGCAGCGTTGAAGATGGGGGCGGCACAGATACGCAGTATTTT.

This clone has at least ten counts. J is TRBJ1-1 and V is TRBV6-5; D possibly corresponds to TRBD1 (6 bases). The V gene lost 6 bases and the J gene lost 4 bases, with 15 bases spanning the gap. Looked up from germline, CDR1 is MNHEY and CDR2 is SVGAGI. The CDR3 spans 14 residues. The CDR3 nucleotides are TGTGCCAGCAGAGTGGGGGGGGGCATCACTGAAGCTTTCTTT. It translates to CASRVGGGITEAFF.

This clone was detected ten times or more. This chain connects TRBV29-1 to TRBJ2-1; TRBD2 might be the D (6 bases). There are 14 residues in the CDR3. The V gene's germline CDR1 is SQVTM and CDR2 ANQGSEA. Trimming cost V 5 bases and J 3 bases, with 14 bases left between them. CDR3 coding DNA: TGCAGCGTTAAGGGCGGGGACCACTACAATGAGCAGTTCTTC. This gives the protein CSVKGGDHYNEQFF.

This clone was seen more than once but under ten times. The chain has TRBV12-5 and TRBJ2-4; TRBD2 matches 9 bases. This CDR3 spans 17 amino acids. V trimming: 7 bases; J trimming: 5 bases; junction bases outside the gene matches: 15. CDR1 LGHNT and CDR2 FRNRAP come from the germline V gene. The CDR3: CASATSFAGGFENIQYF. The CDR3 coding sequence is TGTGCTAGTGCCACCTCTTTCGCGGGGGGGTTCGAAAACATTCAGTACTTC.

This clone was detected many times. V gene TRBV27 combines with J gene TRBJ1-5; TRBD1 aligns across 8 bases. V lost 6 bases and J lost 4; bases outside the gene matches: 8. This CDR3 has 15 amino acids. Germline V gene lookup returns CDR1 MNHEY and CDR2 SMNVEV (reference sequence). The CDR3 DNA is TGTGCCAGCAGCATACAGGGGGGCCGTAATCAGCCCCAGCATTTT. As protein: CASSIQGGRNQPQHF.

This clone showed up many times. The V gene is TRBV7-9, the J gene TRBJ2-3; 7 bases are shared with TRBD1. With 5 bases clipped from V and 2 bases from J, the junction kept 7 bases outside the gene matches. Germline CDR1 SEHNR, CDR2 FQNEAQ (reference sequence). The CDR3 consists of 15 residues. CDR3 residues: CASSRTGSNTDTQYF. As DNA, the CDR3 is TGTGCCAGCAGCCGGACAGGCAGTAACACAGATACGCAGTATTTT.